This entry concerns a single TCR beta chain. J was trimmed by 3 bases and V by 6 bases; bases with no gene match: 3. Germline CDR1 is SGHDN and CDR2 is FVKESK. The CDR3 has 13 amino acids. The data derive from a study of CD8 T cells in Susac syndrome. Random hexamers were used to reverse transcribe an amount of about 0.45 to 1 ug RNA. TCRdb used MiXCR to reprocess the immunoSEQ multiplex PCR reads, holding one entry per CDR3 protein. The sample lists about 300,000 distinct CDR3 sequences, approximately 85% occurring once. The chain combines TRBV14 with TRBJ2-5, with 8 bases aligning to TRBD1. Sequencing was done on a sample of CD8+ T cells from PBMCs. The TCR sequence derives from a human donor with multiple sclerosis. The CDR3 DNA sequence: TGTGCCAGCAGAGGGACAGGCGAAGAGACCCAGTACTTC. It yields the protein CASRGTGEETQYF.